These 27 T cell receptor beta chains were sequenced from one sample in a study of blood T cell repertoires in COVID-19. Repertoires were generated with immunoSEQ multiplex PCR, while TCRdb's copy carries only in-frame clones and drops some. Among about 250,000 clones, over 70% were seen once, and the ten largest hold 27%. Material: peripheral blood. These receptor sequences come from a man aged 35 to 55 with acute or convalescent COVID-19.

The V and J genes are TRBV27 and TRBJ1-3; D remains unclear. The CDR3 is 15 amino acids. V was pared by 2 bases and J by 4 bases, with 12 bases between. Germline V lookup: CDR1 MNHEY, CDR2 SMNVEV (reference sequence). The CDR3 DNA reads as TGTGCCAGCAGTTTAAGAGCCTCATCAGGAAACACCATATATTTT. This codes for CASSLRASSGNTIYF.

V gene TRBV5-8 combines with J gene TRBJ2-7; TRBD2 agrees at 13 bases. Germline trimming cut 4 bases from V and 3 bases from J; bases unmatched to any gene: 7. The CDR3 is 16 amino acids. Germline lookup yields CDR1 SGHTS and CDR2 YDEGEE. The CDR3 region is CASSIGTSGTDYEQYF. CDR3 DNA sequence: TGTGCCAGCAGCATCGGGACTAGCGGGACCGACTACGAGCAGTACTTC.

The V gene is TRBV6-2 or TRBV6-3, the J gene TRBJ1-1, with 9 nucleotides matching TRBD1. The CDR3 loop spans 15 amino acids. Unmatched junction bases numbered 9, after V lost 5 bases and J lost 5 bases. From germline, CDR1 is MNHEY and CDR2 SVGEGT. CDR3 sequence (DNA): TGTGCCAGCAGTCAACAGGGGGCCGGGGTGACTGAAGCTTTCTTT. Translated: CASSQQGAGVTEAFF.

The chain is built from TRBV4-2 and TRBJ2-7, with 7 bases aligning to TRBD2. After removal of 4 bases from V and 2 bases from J, the junction contained 5 bases not matched to a gene. The CDR3 contains 14 residues. Germline CDR1 LGHNA, CDR2 YNFKEQ. The CDR3 here is CASSRERDTYEQYF. CDR3 in DNA: TGTGCCAGCAGCCGCGAGCGGGATACCTACGAGCAGTACTTC.

V is TRBV25-1 and J is TRBJ1-4; D may be TRBD1 (5 bases). Trimming stripped 3 bases from V and 14 bases from J, with 19 bases between. CDR1 MGHDK and CDR2 SYGVNS come from the germline V gene. The CDR3 has 14 amino acids. DNA for the CDR3: TGTGCCAGCAGTGAGAGTGGCGGGGGGAAAAGCCTGTTTTTT. This translates into CASSESGGGKSLFF. The full variable domain, with the rest looked up from reference TRBV25-1 and TRBJ1-4, is EADIYQTPRYLVIGTGKKITLECSQTMGHDKMYWYQQDPGMELHLIHYSYGVNSTEKGDLSSESTVSRIRTEHFPLTLESARPSHTSQYLCASSESGGGKSLFFGSGTQLSVL.

This rearrangement joins TRBV18 to TRBJ2-5; 9 positions agree with TRBD1. This CDR3 spans 15 amino acids. V lost 0 bases to trimming and J lost 5 bases; unmatched junction nucleotides: 4. Germline CDR1 is KGHSH and CDR2 is LQKENI. The CDR3 region is CASSPPGTGRETQYF. As DNA, the CDR3 is TGTGCCAGCTCACCACCGGGGACAGGGCGGGAGACCCAGTACTTC.

V is TRBV12-3 or TRBV12-4 and J is TRBJ2-1, with TRBD1 matching 8 bases. Unmatched junction bases numbered 6, after V lost 6 bases and J lost 8 bases. There are 13 residues in the CDR3. The CDR3 DNA is TGTGCCAGCAGCCTTAACAGGGGGGATGAGCAGTTCTTC. Translating gives CASSLNRGDEQFF.

The chain links TRBV4-1 to TRBJ1-2; 10 positions match TRBD1. Germline loops: CDR1 MGHRA, CDR2 YSYEKL. V was pared by 6 bases and J by 7 bases, with 5 bases of the junction left unmatched. The CDR3 has 13 residues. Written as DNA, the CDR3 is TGCGCCAGCAGACCGACAGGGGGCGGTGGCTACACCTTC. It codes for CASRPTGGGGYTF.

This clone has a single count. The rearrangement uses TRBV30 and TRBJ2-5; weak D call: TRBD1 (5 bases). V was clipped by 2 bases and J by 5 bases, with 6 bases between them. The germline V gene has CDR1 GTSNPN and CDR2 SVGIG (reference sequence). CDR3 length equals 11 residues. The CDR3 region has the DNA TGTGCCTGGAGTAACAGGGAGACCCAGTACTTC. Translated, it gives CAWSNRETQYF.

This chain's CDR3 is CAVTGGDYGYTF. DNA of the CDR3: TGTGCCGTGACAGGGGGCGACTATGGCTACACCTTC. The V call is TRBV10-3, the J call TRBJ1-2; 10 positions match TRBD1. Germline V lookup: CDR1 ENHRY, CDR2 SYGVKD. The junction had 3 bases not matched to a gene; V was cut back by 11 bases and J by 3 bases. CDR3 size: 12 residues.

The DNA for the CDR3 is TGTGCCAGCAGTTACTCGGCAGGGGGTAGTGCTGAAGCTTTCTTT. Translated: CASSYSAGGSAEAFF. The V gene is TRBV6-5, the J gene TRBJ1-1; 7 nucleotides agree with TRBD1. Per the germline V gene, CDR1 is MNHEY and CDR2 is SVGAGI. The CDR3 is 15 residues long. V was clipped by 0 bases and J by 6 bases; unmatched bases: 7.

This chain joins TRBV27 and TRBJ1-3; TRBD1 agrees at 7 bases. The CDR3 runs to 15 residues. V shed 11 bases, J shed 0 bases, and the junction held 10 bases outside the gene matches. CDR1 is MNHEY, CDR2 SMNVEV, per germline (reference sequence). CDR3 region: CAARWDSLSGNTIYF. As DNA, the CDR3 is TGTGCCGCCCGATGGGACAGCCTCTCTGGAAACACCATATATTTT.

This chain uses TRBV10-2 with TRBJ2-5; D ambiguous. V lost 0 bases and J lost 5, with 10 bases in between. The V gene's germline CDR1 is WSHSY and CDR2 SAAADI. The CDR3 has 14 amino acids. The CDR3 sequence: CASSESATGETQYF. The CDR3, as DNA: TGCGCCAGCAGTGAGTCGGCGACCGGGGAGACCCAGTACTTC.

V usage is TRBV29-1 and J usage is TRBJ1-1; D call uncertain. This CDR3 is 11 amino acids long. V dropped 4 bases and J dropped 3 bases, with 6 bases sitting between them. Germline V gene sequence: CDR1 SQVTM, CDR2 ANQGSEA. The CDR3 loop reads CSVAQDTEAFF. The CDR3 DNA is TGCAGCGTTGCCCAGGACACTGAAGCTTTCTTT. The full variable domain, with the rest looked up from reference TRBV29-1 and TRBJ1-1, is SAVISQKPSRDICQRGTSLTIQCQVDSQVTMMFWYRQQPGQSLTLIATANQGSEATYESGFVIDKFPISRPNLTFSTLTVSNMSPEDSSIYLCSVAQDTEAFFGQGTRLTVV.

The gene calls are TRBV10-1 and TRBJ1-1, with 10 nucleotides matching TRBD1. Germline assignment: CDR1 WNHNN and CDR2 SYGVQD (reference sequence). This CDR3 spans 13 amino acids. The V gene end was trimmed by 6 bases and the J gene end by 5 bases; junction bases not matched to a gene: 3. The CDR3 protein is CASRDRGETEAFF. The CDR3 nucleotides are TGCGCCAGCAGGGACAGGGGGGAAACTGAAGCTTTCTTT.

This chain links TRBV23-1 with TRBJ1-2, with 9 bases lining up with TRBD1. TRBV23-1 is reported as an ORF; its role is uncertain. The trim removed 0 bases at V and 7 bases at J, leaving 3 bases unmatched. There are 14 residues in the CDR3. CDR3 in amino acids: CASSQSQGAVGYTF. The CDR3 bases are TGCGCCAGCAGTCAATCACAGGGGGCAGTTGGCTACACCTTC.

The rearrangement uses TRBV12-3 or TRBV12-4 and TRBJ1-5, with D possibly matching TRBD1 (5 bases). V dropped 6 bases and J dropped 5 bases, with 11 bases sitting between them. The CDR3 spans 13 residues. The CDR3 sequence is CASSARVDQPQHF. Written as DNA, the CDR3 is TGTGCCAGCAGCGCCAGGGTTGATCAGCCCCAGCATTTT.

J is TRBJ2-1 and V is TRBV27; 8 bases fit TRBD2. With V trimmed by 3 bases and J by 4 bases, 8 bases remained unmatched. The germline CDR1 and CDR2 sequences are MNHEY and SMNVEV (reference sequence). This CDR3 spans 16 amino acids. The CDR3 sequence is CASSLTGTRKYNEQFF. The CDR3 DNA sequence: TGTGCCAGCAGTTTGACCGGGACTAGGAAATACAATGAGCAGTTCTTC.

The V gene is TRBV7-2, the J gene TRBJ2-7, with 10 bases identical to TRBD1. Germline trimming cut 1 base from V and 2 bases from J; bases unmatched to any gene: 5. Germline-derived CDR1 and CDR2 are SGHTA and FQGNSA. The CDR3 has 16 amino acids. The CDR3 reads CASSLGGQGTTYEQYF. CDR3 coding DNA: TGTGCCAGCAGCTTAGGGGGACAGGGGACTACCTACGAGCAGTACTTC.

V gene TRBV27 combines with J gene TRBJ2-3; D is undetermined. V was cut by 7 bases and J by 6 bases, with 11 bases left in between. The CDR3 extends over 12 amino acids. Germline V gene lookup returns CDR1 MNHEY and CDR2 SMNVEV (reference sequence). CDR3 DNA sequence: TGTGCCAGCAAGCCCACCCGGGATACGCAGTATTTT. It translates to CASKPTRDTQYF.

The chain combines TRBV29-1 with TRBJ1-1; a weak D match, TRBD1 (5 bases). Trimming took off 7 bases at V and 12 bases at J, with 18 bases between the two ends. This CDR3 has 11 amino acids. Germline-derived CDR1 and CDR2 are SQVTM and ANQGSEA. In nucleotides, the CDR3 is TGCAGCGCCACAGGCCAAACTTACACTTTCTTT. It specifies CSATGQTYTFF.

The chain links TRBV5-6 to TRBJ1-2, with 7 nucleotides matching TRBD1. This CDR3 is 17 amino acids long. J lost 5 bases, V lost 4 bases, and 17 bases had no gene match. Germline CDR1 is SGHDT and CDR2 is YYEEEE. CDR3 DNA sequence: TGTGCCAGCAGCCCTCTTGATAAAGAGACAGGGATTTATGGCTACACCTTC. Protein: CASSPLDKETGIYGYTF.

The V and J genes are TRBV19 and TRBJ1-4; no reliable D call. V gave up 6 bases and J gave up 4 bases, with 12 bases separating them. This CDR3 has 14 amino acids. Germline-derived CDR1 and CDR2 are LNHDA and SQIVND (reference sequence). The CDR3 here is CASRTRAGNEKLFF. Written as DNA, the CDR3 is TGTGCCAGTAGAACCCGAGCGGGTAATGAAAAACTGTTTTTT.

The chain combines TRBV6-6 with TRBJ2-2; possibly TRBD2 for D (5 bases). CDR1 and CDR2 (germline): MNHNY, SVGAGI (reference sequence). The germline V and J ends were trimmed by 7 bases and 7 bases, with 22 bases remaining between them. There are 16 residues in the CDR3. CDR3 residues: CASTVLRGGGLGELFF. CDR3 sequence (DNA): TGTGCCAGCACCGTACTAAGAGGAGGAGGTCTCGGGGAGCTGTTTTTT.

The J gene is TRBJ1-4, the V gene TRBV25-1, with TRBD1 as a possible D gene (5 bases). CDR3 length: 14 amino acids. Between the trimmed V and J ends, which lost 6 bases and 10 bases, there was a span of 18 bases. Germline V gives CDR1 MGHDK, CDR2 SYGVNS. CDR3 loop: CASRPRQGMGKLFF. CDR3 DNA sequence: TGTGCCAGCAGGCCCCGGCAGGGAATGGGAAAACTGTTTTTT.

The chain uses TRBV2 and TRBJ2-7, with D possibly TRBD2 on 5 matching bases. Germline assignment: CDR1 SNHLY and CDR2 FYNNEI. Trimming left V 4 bases short and J 4 bases short, with 11 bases between. The length of the CDR3 is 13 residues. The CDR3 sequence is CASSAGYPYEQYF. The CDR3 region has the DNA TGTGCCAGCAGTGCGGGGTATCCGTACGAGCAGTACTTC.

This chain uses TRBV3-1 (or the pseudogene TRBV3-2) with TRBJ2-1, with 10 bases fitting TRBD2. Per the germline V gene, CDR1 is LGHDT and CDR2 is YNNKEL (reference sequence). The V gene end was trimmed by 4 bases and the J gene end by 7 bases; junction bases not matched to a gene: 4. CDR3 length: 14 residues. The CDR3 region has the DNA TGTGCCAGCAGCCCTAGCGGGAGCTCTAATGAGCAGTTCTTC. It yields the protein CASSPSGSSNEQFF.